The rows below give T cell receptor beta chains drawn from one sample of a study of blood T cell repertoires in COVID-19. Measured with immunoSEQ multiplex PCR; TCRdb has only the in-frame clones, and not every one. Of more than 85,000 clones in the sample, less than 90% are singletons; the top ten hold about 20%. The sequencing input was peripheral blood. The receptors come from a woman aged 60-75 years with acute or convalescent COVID-19. Each CDR3 is given with its conserved first and last residue.

V: TRBV7-9
J: TRBJ1-6
CDR3: CASSLGTVGNYNSPLHF

V: TRBV2
J: TRBJ2-3
CDR3: CASSARLAGGRDTQYF

V: TRBV5-8
J: TRBJ2-7
CDR3: CASSQGQTYEQYF

V: TRBV5-8
J: TRBJ2-7
CDR3: CASRAGEYEQYF

V: TRBV5-1
J: TRBJ2-5
CDR3: CASKNLAGKETQYF

V: TRBV6-4
J: TRBJ1-5
CDR3: CATAEGRNQPQHF

V: TRBV18
J: TRBJ2-7
CDR3: CASSLGTGSNYEQYF

V: TRBV7-9
J: TRBJ2-5
CDR3: CASSTGTSPRYF

V: TRBV19
J: TRBJ2-2
CDR3: CASSIAASGINTGELFF

V: TRBV18
J: TRBJ1-2
CDR3: CASSPAGSFAYTF

V: TRBV18
J: TRBJ2-7
CDR3: CASSPSVTGDEQYF

V: TRBV2
J: TRBJ1-2
CDR3: CASSEFGSYGYTF

V: TRBV12-3/TRBV12-4
J: TRBJ1-2
CDR3: CASSTRQGLGYTF

V: TRBV30
J: TRBJ2-5
CDR3: CAWSTDRGETQYF

V: TRBV19
J: TRBJ1-4
CDR3: CASSIVGGTGGEKLFF

V: TRBV7-2
J: TRBJ2-1
CDR3: CASRYTSGGGRTYNEQFF

V: TRBV19
J: TRBJ2-5
CDR3: CASSIRTGSWETQYF